The 9 T cell receptor beta chains reported below all come from one sample, sequenced in a study of shared clonotypes between healthy human individuals. Measured with immunoSEQ multiplex PCR; TCRdb has only the in-frame clones, and not every one. The sample records 2.3 million or so clones, over 90% being singletons. The sample comprised naive CD4+ T cells from PBMCs. Noted subset: CD45RA+ positively selected. These receptors were taken from a man aged 18 to 35 in good health. Some clones in this sample may be carry-over from other donors' samples.

V is TRBV5-1 and J is TRBJ1-3; weak D call: TRBD1 (5 bases). Trimming stripped 4 bases from V and 7 bases from J, with 21 bases between. Germline CDR1 is SGHRS and CDR2 is YFSETQ. This CDR3 has 16 amino acids. The CDR3 loop reads CASSQRGARDSNTIYF. The CDR3 nucleotides are TGCGCCAGCAGCCAACGAGGGGCGAGAGATTCGAACACCATATATTTT.

The chain employs TRBV5-6 and TRBJ2-3, with 8 bases lining up with TRBD1. The junction had 7 bases not matched to a gene; V was cut back by 6 bases and J by 1 base. The germline V gene encodes CDR1 SGHDT and CDR2 YYEEEE. This CDR3 is built from 15 residues. CDR3 sequence reads: CASTPRGRRTDTQYF. In DNA form, the CDR3 reads TGTGCCAGCACACCCAGGGGGCGGCGCACAGATACGCAGTATTTT.

The chain recombines TRBV5-4 with TRBJ2-5, with TRBD2 as a possible D gene (7 bases). The length of the CDR3 is 17 residues. Germline CDR1 reads SGHNT; CDR2 reads YYREEE (reference sequence). The V and J ends lost 2 bases and 5 bases respectively, with 22 bases between them. This CDR3 reads CASSLWGAGVFWETQYF. The CDR3 DNA is TGTGCCAGCAGCTTATGGGGGGCGGGAGTATTTTGGGAGACCCAGTACTTC.

The rearrangement links TRBV6-5 to TRBJ1-4; no reliable D call. CDR3 size: 15 residues. Germline V gene sequence: CDR1 MNHEY, CDR2 SVGAGI. V gave up 0 bases and J gave up 7 bases, with 12 bases separating them. The CDR3 coding sequence is TGTGCCAGCAGTTACTCCGTGGGGTTGGGTGAAAAACTGTTTTTT. Encoded protein: CASSYSVGLGEKLFF.

Turning to this clone: This sample includes further DNA sequences coding for the same CDR3. The CDR3 sequence: CASSLAGGSYNEQFF. The CDR3, as DNA: TGTGCCAGCAGCTTAGCGGGGGGATCCTACAATGAGCAGTTCTTC. The chain employs TRBV11-3 and TRBJ2-1; TRBD2 aligns across 7 bases. The trim removed 1 base at V and 1 base at J, leaving 1 base unmatched. Per germline, CDR1 SGHNT and CDR2 YENEEA. CDR3 length: 15 amino acids.

The V gene is TRBV2, the J gene TRBJ2-3; TRBD2 aligns across 14 bases. The J segment lost 4 bases and the V segment lost 5 bases, leaving 5 bases of the junction unmatched. CDR1 SNHLY and CDR2 FYNNEI come from the germline V gene. The CDR3 is 16 amino acids. In DNA form, the CDR3 reads TGTGCCAGCAGTCCCGGACTAGCGGGAGGATCAGATACGCAGTATTTT. Its protein is CASSPGLAGGSDTQYF.

V gene TRBV19 combines with J gene TRBJ2-1; possible D gene TRBD2, 5 bases. There are 10 residues in the CDR3. Germline loops: CDR1 LNHDA, CDR2 SQIVND (reference sequence). The germline V and J ends were trimmed by 9 bases and 8 bases, with 8 bases remaining between them. CDR3 amino acids: CASGVHEQFF. The CDR3 DNA follows: TGTGCCAGCGGGGTCCATGAGCAGTTCTTC.

V usage is TRBV27 and J usage is TRBJ2-7; 11 bases are a match to TRBD1. V lost 6 bases and J lost 2; bases outside the gene matches: 9. Per the germline V gene, CDR1 is MNHEY and CDR2 is SMNVEV (reference sequence). CDR3 size: 16 residues. This chain's CDR3 is CASRIKPGQGAYEQYF. The CDR3 DNA reads as TGTGCCAGCAGGATCAAACCGGGACAGGGGGCCTACGAGCAGTACTTC.

CDR3: CASSQAGSGRAGANVLTF. The CDR3 nucleotides are TGCGCCAGCAGCCAAGCAGGTAGCGGGAGGGCTGGGGCCAACGTCCTGACTTTC. V gene TRBV4-1 combines with J gene TRBJ2-6; TRBD2 matches 11 bases. The CDR3 has 18 residues. Looked up from germline, CDR1 is MGHRA and CDR2 is YSYEKL. The ends lost 1 base at V and 2 bases at J; junction bases unmatched: 4.